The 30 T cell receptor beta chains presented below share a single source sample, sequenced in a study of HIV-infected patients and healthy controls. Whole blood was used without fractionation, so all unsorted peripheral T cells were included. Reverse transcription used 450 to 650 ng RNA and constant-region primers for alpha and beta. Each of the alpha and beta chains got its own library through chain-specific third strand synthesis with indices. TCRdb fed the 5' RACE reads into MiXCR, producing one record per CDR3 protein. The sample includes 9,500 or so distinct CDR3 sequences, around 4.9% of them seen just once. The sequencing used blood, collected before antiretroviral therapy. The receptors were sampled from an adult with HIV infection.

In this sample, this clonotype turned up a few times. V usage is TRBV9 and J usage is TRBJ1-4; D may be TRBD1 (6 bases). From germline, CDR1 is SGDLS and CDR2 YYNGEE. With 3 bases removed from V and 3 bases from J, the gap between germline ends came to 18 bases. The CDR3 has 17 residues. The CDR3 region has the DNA TGTGCCAGCAGCGAAGAAGGAGGGGGAGTGGCTAATGAAAAACTGTTTTTT. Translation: CASSEEGGGVANEKLFF.

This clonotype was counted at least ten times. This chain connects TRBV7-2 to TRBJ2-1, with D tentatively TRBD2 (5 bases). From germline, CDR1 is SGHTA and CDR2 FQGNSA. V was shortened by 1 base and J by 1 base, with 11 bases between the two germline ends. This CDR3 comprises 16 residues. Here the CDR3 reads CASSLGFRESYNEQFF. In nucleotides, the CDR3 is TGTGCCAGCAGCTTAGGATTTCGGGAATCCTACAATGAGCAGTTCTTC.

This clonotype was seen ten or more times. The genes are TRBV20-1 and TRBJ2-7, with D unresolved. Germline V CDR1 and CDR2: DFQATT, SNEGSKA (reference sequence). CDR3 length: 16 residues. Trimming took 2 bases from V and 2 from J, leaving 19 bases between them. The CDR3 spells CSARPLKATYAYEQYF. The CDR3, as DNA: TGCAGTGCTAGACCGTTAAAAGCGACATACGCCTACGAGCAGTACTTC.

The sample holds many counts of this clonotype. The CDR3: CASSDSTGPKETQYF. The DNA of the CDR3 is TGTGCCAGCAGCGATTCGACAGGTCCCAAAGAGACCCAGTACTTC. The rearrangement uses TRBV7-9 and TRBJ2-5; TRBD1 might be the D (6 bases). The CDR3 covers 15 residues. CDR1 SEHNR and CDR2 FQNEAQ come from the germline V gene (reference sequence). V dropped 5 bases and J dropped 3 bases, with 16 bases sitting between them.

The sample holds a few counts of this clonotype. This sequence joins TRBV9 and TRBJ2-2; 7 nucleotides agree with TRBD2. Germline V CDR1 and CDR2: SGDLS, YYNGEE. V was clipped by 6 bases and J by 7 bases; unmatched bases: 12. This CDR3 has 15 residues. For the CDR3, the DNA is TGTGCCAGCACCCTTAGGGCGGGAGAGGTCGGGGAGCTGTTTTTT. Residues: CASTLRAGEVGELFF.

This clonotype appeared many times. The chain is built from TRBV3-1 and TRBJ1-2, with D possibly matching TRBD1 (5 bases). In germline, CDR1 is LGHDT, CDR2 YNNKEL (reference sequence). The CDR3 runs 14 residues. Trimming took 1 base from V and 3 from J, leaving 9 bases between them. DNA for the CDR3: TGTGCCAGCAGCCAAGTGGGGGACTACTATGGCTACACCTTC. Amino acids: CASSQVGDYYGYTF.

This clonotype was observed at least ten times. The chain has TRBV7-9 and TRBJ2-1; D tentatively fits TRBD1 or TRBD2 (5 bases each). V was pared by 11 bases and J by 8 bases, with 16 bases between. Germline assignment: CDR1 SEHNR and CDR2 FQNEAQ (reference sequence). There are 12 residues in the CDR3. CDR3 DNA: TGTGCCGGTCGGCAGGGAGCGCATGAGCAGTTCTTC. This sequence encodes CAGRQGAHEQFF. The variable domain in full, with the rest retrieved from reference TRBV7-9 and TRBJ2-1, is DTGVSQNPRHKITKRGQNVTFRCDPISEHNRLYWYRQTLGQGPEFLTYFQNEAQLEKSRLLSDRFSAERPKGSFSTLEIQRTEQGDSAMYLCAGRQGAHEQFFGPGTRLTVL.

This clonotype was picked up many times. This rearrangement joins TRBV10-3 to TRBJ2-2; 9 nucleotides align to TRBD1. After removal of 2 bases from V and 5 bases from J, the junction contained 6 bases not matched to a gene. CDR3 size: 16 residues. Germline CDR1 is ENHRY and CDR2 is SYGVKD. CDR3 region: CAISEGDRVVTGELFF. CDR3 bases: TGTGCCATCAGTGAGGGGGACAGGGTGGTGACCGGGGAGCTGTTTTTT.

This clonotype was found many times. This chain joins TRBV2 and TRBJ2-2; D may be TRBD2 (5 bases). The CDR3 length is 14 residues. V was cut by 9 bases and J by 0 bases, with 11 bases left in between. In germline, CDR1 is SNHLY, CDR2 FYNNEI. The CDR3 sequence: CASGSHSNTGELFF. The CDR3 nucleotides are TGTGCCAGTGGGAGCCATTCGAACACCGGGGAGCTGTTTTTT.

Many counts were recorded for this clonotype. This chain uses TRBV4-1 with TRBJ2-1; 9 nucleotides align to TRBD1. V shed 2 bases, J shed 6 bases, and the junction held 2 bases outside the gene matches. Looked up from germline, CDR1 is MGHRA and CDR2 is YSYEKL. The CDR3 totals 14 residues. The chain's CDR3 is CASSQPGQGNEQFF. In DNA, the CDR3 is TGCGCCAGCAGCCAACCGGGACAGGGCAATGAGCAGTTCTTC.

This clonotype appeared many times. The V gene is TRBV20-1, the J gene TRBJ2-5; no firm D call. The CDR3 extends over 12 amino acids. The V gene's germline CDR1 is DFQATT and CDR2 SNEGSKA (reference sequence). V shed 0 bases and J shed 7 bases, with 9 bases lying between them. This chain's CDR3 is CSARDLVGTQYF. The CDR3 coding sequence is TGCAGTGCTAGAGACTTGGTCGGGACCCAGTACTTC.

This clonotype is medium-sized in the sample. This chain's CDR3 is CASSQGTDTQYF. In DNA, the CDR3 is TGTGCCAGCAGCCAGGGGACAGATACGCAGTATTTT. The J gene is TRBJ2-3, the V gene TRBV11-1; D possibly corresponds to TRBD1 (6 bases). CDR1 is SGHAT and CDR2 is FQDESV in the germline V gene (reference sequence). The CDR3 is made up of 12 amino acids. V lost 5 bases to trimming and J lost 3 bases, with 6 bases between them.

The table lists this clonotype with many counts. In DNA form, the CDR3 reads TGTGCCAGCAACAGACCGGGACCTCTGGGAGAGACCCAGTACTTC. As protein: CASNRPGPLGETQYF. The chain joins TRBV25-1 to TRBJ2-5; D is possibly TRBD1 or TRBD2 (5 bases each). The CDR3 runs to 15 residues. Germline-derived CDR1 and CDR2 are MGHDK and SYGVNS. V lost 7 bases, J lost 4 bases, and 19 bases lay in between.

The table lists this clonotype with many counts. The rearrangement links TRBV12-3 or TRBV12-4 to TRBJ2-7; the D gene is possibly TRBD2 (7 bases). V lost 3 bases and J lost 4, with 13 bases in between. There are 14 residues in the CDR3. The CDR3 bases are TGTGCCAGCAGTTTGGGGGGGGCGTTTTACGAGCAGTACTTC. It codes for CASSLGGAFYEQYF.

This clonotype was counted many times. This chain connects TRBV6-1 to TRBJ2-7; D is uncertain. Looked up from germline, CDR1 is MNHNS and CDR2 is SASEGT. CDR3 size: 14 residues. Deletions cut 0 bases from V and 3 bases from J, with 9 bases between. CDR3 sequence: CASSEALRYYEQYF. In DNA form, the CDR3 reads TGTGCCAGCAGTGAAGCGCTTCGGTACTACGAGCAGTACTTC.

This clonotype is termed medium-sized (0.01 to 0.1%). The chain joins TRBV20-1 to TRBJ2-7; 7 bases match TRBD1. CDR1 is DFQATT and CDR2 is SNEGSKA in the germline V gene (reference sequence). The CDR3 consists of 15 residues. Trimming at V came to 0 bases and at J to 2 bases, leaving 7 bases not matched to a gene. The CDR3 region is CSARDRQGTAYEQYF. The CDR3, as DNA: TGCAGTGCTAGAGACCGACAGGGAACAGCCTACGAGCAGTACTTC.

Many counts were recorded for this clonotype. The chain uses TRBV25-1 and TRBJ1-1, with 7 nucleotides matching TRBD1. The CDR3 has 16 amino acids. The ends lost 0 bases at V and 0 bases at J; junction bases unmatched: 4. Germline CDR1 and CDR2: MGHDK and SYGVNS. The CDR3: CASSEYGDSLNTEAFF. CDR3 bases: TGTGCCAGCAGTGAATATGGGGACAGTCTGAACACTGAAGCTTTCTTT.

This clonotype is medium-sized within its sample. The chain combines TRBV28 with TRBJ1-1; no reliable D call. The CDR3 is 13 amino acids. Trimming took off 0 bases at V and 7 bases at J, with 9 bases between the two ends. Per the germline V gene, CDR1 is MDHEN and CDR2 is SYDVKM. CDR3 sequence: CASSLWPNHEAFF. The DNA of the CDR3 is TGTGCCAGCAGTTTATGGCCTAATCATGAAGCTTTCTTT.

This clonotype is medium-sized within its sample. CDR3 region: CASSYPDTQYF. CDR3 in DNA: TGTGCCAGCAGTTACCCAGATACGCAGTATTTT. The V gene is TRBV6-2 or TRBV6-3, the J gene TRBJ2-3; no clear D gene. The CDR3 runs to 11 residues. V shed 2 bases and J shed 4 bases, with 1 base lying between them. From germline, CDR1 is MNHEY and CDR2 SVGEGT.

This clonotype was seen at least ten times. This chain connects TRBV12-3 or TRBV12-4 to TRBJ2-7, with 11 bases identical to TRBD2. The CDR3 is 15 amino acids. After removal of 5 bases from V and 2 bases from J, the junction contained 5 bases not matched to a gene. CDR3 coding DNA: TGTGCCAGCAGTCTGGGACTAGCGGCCACCTACGAGCAGTACTTC. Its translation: CASSLGLAATYEQYF.

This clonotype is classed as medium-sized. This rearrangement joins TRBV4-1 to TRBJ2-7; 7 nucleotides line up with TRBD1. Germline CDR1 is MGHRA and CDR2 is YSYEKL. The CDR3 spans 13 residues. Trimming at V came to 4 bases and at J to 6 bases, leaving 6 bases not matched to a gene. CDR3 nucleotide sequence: TGCGCCAGCAGCCGTTCACAGGGGAGCGAGCAGTACTTC. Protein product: CASSRSQGSEQYF.

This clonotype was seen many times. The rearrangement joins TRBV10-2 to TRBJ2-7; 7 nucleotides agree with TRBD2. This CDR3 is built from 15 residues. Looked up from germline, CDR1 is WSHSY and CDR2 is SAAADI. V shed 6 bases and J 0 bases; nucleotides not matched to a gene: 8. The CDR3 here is CASRGGLGASYEQYF. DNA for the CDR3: TGCGCCAGCAGGGGAGGGTTAGGGGCCTCCTACGAGCAGTACTTC.

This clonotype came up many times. CDR3 sequence: CAWSDVADGYTF. Here the CDR3 DNA reads TGTGCCTGGAGTGACGTGGCGGATGGCTACACCTTC. The rearrangement links TRBV30 to TRBJ1-2; D gene uncertain. The germline V gene has CDR1 GTSNPN and CDR2 SVGIG (reference sequence). The CDR3 contains 12 residues. V lost 1 base and J lost 6, with 9 bases in between.

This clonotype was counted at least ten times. CDR3 coding DNA: TGTGCCAGCAGTGAAATGGGCACCGGGGAGCTGTTTTTT. Amino acid sequence: CASSEMGTGELFF. The chain employs TRBV6-1 and TRBJ2-2; D remains ambiguous. CDR3 length: 13 residues. V was trimmed by 2 bases and J by 4 bases, leaving 5 bases between them. Germline V gene data show CDR1 as MNHNS and CDR2 as SASEGT.

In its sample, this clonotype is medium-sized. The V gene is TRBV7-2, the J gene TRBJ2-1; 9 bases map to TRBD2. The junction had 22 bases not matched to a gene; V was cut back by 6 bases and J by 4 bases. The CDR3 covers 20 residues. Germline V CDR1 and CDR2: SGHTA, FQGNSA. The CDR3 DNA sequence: TGTGCCAGCAGTTCCCGCGGTAGCGGGAGATCTACTCTCTGGTACAATGAGCAGTTCTTC. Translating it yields CASSSRGSGRSTLWYNEQFF.

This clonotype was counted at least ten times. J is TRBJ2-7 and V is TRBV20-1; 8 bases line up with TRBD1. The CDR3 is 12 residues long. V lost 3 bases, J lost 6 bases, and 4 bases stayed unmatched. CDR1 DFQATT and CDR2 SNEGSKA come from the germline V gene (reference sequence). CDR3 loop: CSASRGQVEQYF. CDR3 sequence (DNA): TGCAGTGCTAGCAGGGGGCAGGTCGAGCAGTACTTC.

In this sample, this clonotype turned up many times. CDR3 amino acids: CASSHTDYTEAFF. The CDR3 DNA is TGTGCCAGCAGCCATACTGACTACACTGAAGCTTTCTTT. The chain uses TRBV5-5 and TRBJ1-1, with D uncertain. Trimming took 4 bases from V and 3 from J, leaving 10 bases between them. CDR3 length: 13 amino acids. Germline lookup yields CDR1 SGHKS and CDR2 YYEKEE (reference sequence).

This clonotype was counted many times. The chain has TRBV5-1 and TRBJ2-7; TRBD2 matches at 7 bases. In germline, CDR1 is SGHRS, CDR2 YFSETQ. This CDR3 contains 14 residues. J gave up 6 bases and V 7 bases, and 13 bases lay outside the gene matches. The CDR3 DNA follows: TGCGCCAGCTTTCCCCTGCCGGGAGGACGCGAGCAGTACTTC. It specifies CASFPLPGGREQYF.

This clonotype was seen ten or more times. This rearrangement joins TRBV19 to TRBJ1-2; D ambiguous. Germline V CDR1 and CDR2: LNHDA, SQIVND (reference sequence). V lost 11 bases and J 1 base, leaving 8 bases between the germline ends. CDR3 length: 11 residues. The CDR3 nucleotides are TGTGCCGTGGATGGTAACTATGGCTACACCTTC. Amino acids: CAVDGNYGYTF.

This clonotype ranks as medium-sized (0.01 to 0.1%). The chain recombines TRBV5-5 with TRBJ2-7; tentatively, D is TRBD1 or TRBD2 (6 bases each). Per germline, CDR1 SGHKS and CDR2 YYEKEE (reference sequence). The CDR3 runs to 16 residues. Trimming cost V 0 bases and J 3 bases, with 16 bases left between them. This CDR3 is CASSLAGGTLVYEQYF. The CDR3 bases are TGTGCCAGCAGCTTGGCCGGAGGGACACTAGTCTACGAGCAGTACTTC. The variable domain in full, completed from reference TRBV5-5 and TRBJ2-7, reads DAGVTQSPTHLIKTRGQQVTLRCSPISGHKSVSWYQQVLGQGPQFIFQYYEKEERGRGNFPDRFSARQFPNYSSELNVNALLLGDSALYLCASSLAGGTLVYEQYFGPGTRLTVT.